These 26 T cell receptor beta chains originate from one sample sequenced in a study of blood T cell repertoires in COVID-19. The protocol was immunoSEQ multiplex PCR, while the TCRdb copy is restricted to in-frame clones and leaves out a portion. Of about 180,000 clones listed, 82% are singletons. The source material was peripheral blood. Receptors originate from a woman in her 70s with acute or convalescent COVID-19.

By sample fraction, this clone is medium-sized. V and J are TRBV5-4 and TRBJ1-3; D is unresolved. The CDR3 length is 13 residues. Trimming took off 2 bases at V and 2 bases at J, with 5 bases between the two ends. Per germline, CDR1 SGHNT and CDR2 YYREEE (reference sequence). DNA of the CDR3: TGTGCCAGCAGCTTCTACCCTGGAAACACCATATATTTT. Protein product: CASSFYPGNTIYF.

The rearrangement uses TRBV27 and TRBJ1-5; 9 bases fit TRBD1. CDR3 size: 14 residues. V was clipped by 8 bases and J by 4 bases; unmatched bases: 6. CDR1 MNHEY and CDR2 SMNVEV come from the germline V gene (reference sequence). Here the CDR3 reads CASGRQGGNQPQHF. The CDR3 DNA reads as TGTGCCAGCGGGAGACAGGGGGGGAATCAGCCCCAGCATTTT.

This chain links TRBV7-9 with TRBJ1-2, with TRBD1 as a possible D gene (5 bases). There are 14 residues in the CDR3. V lost 1 base and J 4 bases, leaving 10 bases between the germline ends. The germline V gene encodes CDR1 SEHNR and CDR2 FQNEAQ (reference sequence). CDR3 in amino acids: CASSLDRRTYGYTF. CDR3 sequence (DNA): TGTGCCAGCAGCTTAGACAGGCGCACCTATGGCTACACCTTC.

This chain uses TRBV11-2 with TRBJ1-1; TRBD1 might be the D (5 bases). Germline V lookup: CDR1 SGHAT, CDR2 FQNNGV. The CDR3 loop spans 14 amino acids. V shed 5 bases and J shed 8 bases, with 18 bases lying between them. As DNA, the CDR3 is TGTGCCAGCAGCATATACTCCCTGGGGGGGGAAGCTTTCTTT. It codes for CASSIYSLGGEAFF. The full variable domain, with the rest looked up from reference TRBV11-2 and TRBJ1-1, is EAGVAQSPRYKIIEKRQSVAFWCNPISGHATLYWYQQILGQGPKLLIQFQNNGVVDDSQLPKDRFSAERLKGVDSTLKIQPAKLEDSAVYLCASSIYSLGGEAFFGQGTRLTVV.

The rearrangement uses TRBV10-1 and TRBJ2-5; TRBD2 matches 7 bases. Trimming took 4 bases from V and 7 from J; bases not matched to a gene: 3. The CDR3 has 12 amino acids. The germline CDR1 and CDR2 sequences are WNHNN and SYGVQD (reference sequence). The CDR3: CASSVPGGTQYF. The CDR3 nucleotides read TGCGCCAGCAGTGTCCCGGGGGGGACCCAGTACTTC.

The chain couples TRBV3-1 (or the pseudogene TRBV3-2) to TRBJ2-7; 14 nucleotides match TRBD2. The V segment lost 4 bases and the J segment 12 bases; nucleotides outside the gene matches: 5. From germline, CDR1 is LGHDT and CDR2 YNNKEL (reference sequence). The CDR3 consists of 13 residues. The CDR3 loop is CASSPMTSGGAYF. The DNA for the CDR3 is TGTGCCAGCAGCCCGATGACTAGCGGGGGGGCGTACTTC.

This clone showed up just once. The chain joins TRBV15 to TRBJ1-3; a weak D match, TRBD1 (5 bases). In germline, CDR1 is LNHNV, CDR2 YYDKDF (reference sequence). This CDR3 contains 16 residues. Trimming cost V 0 bases and J 4 bases, with 13 bases left between them. The CDR3 DNA follows: TGTGCCACCAGCAGAGATATTGGGGCGTCCGGAAACACCATATATTTT. It encodes CATSRDIGASGNTIYF.

This chain joins TRBV18 and TRBJ1-1, with D maybe TRBD1 (5 bases). The germline gives CDR1 KGHSH, CDR2 LQKENI. The CDR3 extends over 14 amino acids. Trimming took 4 bases from V and 6 from J, leaving 15 bases between them. CDR3 DNA: TGTGCCAGCTCACTCACAAGGCCCAGGGCTGAAGCTTTCTTT. The encoded protein is CASSLTRPRAEAFF.

This clone was observed a single time. The V and J genes are TRBV27 and TRBJ2-5, with 8 bases identical to TRBD1. The CDR3 has 14 amino acids. Germline V CDR1 and CDR2: MNHEY, SMNVEV (reference sequence). The J segment lost 3 bases and the V segment lost 2 bases, leaving 2 bases of the junction unmatched. DNA for the CDR3: TGTGCCAGCAGTTTACTGGGACAGGAAGAGACCCAGTACTTC. The encoded protein is CASSLLGQEETQYF.

The chain recombines TRBV7-8 with TRBJ1-1; D is ambiguous. Per germline, CDR1 SGHVS and CDR2 FQNEAQ. The germline V and J ends were trimmed by 3 bases and 6 bases, with 8 bases remaining between them. This CDR3 is built from 12 residues. CDR3 amino acids: CASSFWGAEAFF. In DNA, the CDR3 is TGTGCCAGCAGCTTTTGGGGAGCTGAAGCTTTCTTT. Using reference TRBV7-8 and TRBJ1-1 for the parts outside the CDR3, the full variable domain is GAGVSQSPRYKVAKRGQDVALRCDPISGHVSLFWYQQALGQGPEFLTYFQNEAQLDKSGLPSDRFFAERPEGSVSTLKIQRTQQEDSAVYLCASSFWGAEAFFGQGTRLTVV.

The genes are TRBV19 and TRBJ1-2; possibly TRBD1 for D (5 bases). The CDR3 covers 14 residues. Germline values: CDR1 LNHDA, CDR2 SQIVND (reference sequence). V lost 7 bases and J lost 1, with 13 bases in between. The CDR3 region is CASIPGTYNYGYTF. The CDR3 DNA follows: TGTGCCAGTATCCCCGGGACTTATAACTATGGCTACACCTTC.

The rearrangement uses TRBV6-5 and TRBJ1-2; TRBD1 is a possible D gene (5 bases). The CDR3 sequence is 14 residues long. V was pared by 0 bases and J by 4 bases, with 9 bases between. Germline V lookup: CDR1 MNHEY, CDR2 SVGAGI. The CDR3 nucleotides are TGTGCCAGCAGTTACTCGTTCGACAGCTATGGCTACACCTTC. It specifies CASSYSFDSYGYTF.

The V call is TRBV6-2 or TRBV6-3, the J call TRBJ2-6; possible D gene TRBD2, 5 bases. V was cut by 4 bases and J by 5 bases, with 6 bases left in between. The CDR3 is 13 residues long. The germline CDR1 and CDR2 sequences are MNHEY and SVGEGT. CDR3 DNA sequence: TGTGCCAGCAGTTCTAGCCGGGCCAACGTCCTGACTTTC. It is translated as CASSSSRANVLTF.

The J gene is TRBJ1-1, the V gene TRBV9; TRBD1 might be the D (5 bases). In germline, CDR1 is SGDLS, CDR2 YYNGEE. CDR3 length: 13 residues. Trimming pared 3 bases from V and 3 bases from J, leaving 9 bases between. The CDR3, as DNA: TGTGCCAGCAGCGGAGACAGCTACACTGAAGCTTTCTTT. Its translation: CASSGDSYTEAFF.

The chain has TRBV30 and TRBJ1-6; D may be TRBD1 (5 bases). Deletions cut 0 bases from V and 3 bases from J, with 9 bases between. This CDR3 contains 15 residues. Germline-derived CDR1 and CDR2 are GTSNPN and SVGIG (reference sequence). The DNA for the CDR3 is TGTGCCTGGAGTGTACGACAGATCTATAATTCACCCCTCCACTTT. Protein product: CAWSVRQIYNSPLHF.

CDR3 amino acids: CAWNLIGQPQHF. In nucleotides, the CDR3 is TGTGCCTGGAACCTGATCGGTCAGCCCCAGCATTTT. The chain is built from TRBV30 and TRBJ1-5; the D is unclear. Per germline, CDR1 GTSNPN and CDR2 SVGIG (reference sequence). Between the trimmed V and J ends, which lost 4 bases and 6 bases, there was a span of 10 bases. The CDR3 totals 12 residues.

This clone is a singleton in its sample. The chain employs TRBV30 and TRBJ1-4; possible D gene TRBD1, 5 bases. The V end was cut by 3 bases, the J end by 11 bases, with 13 bases between. The germline CDR1 and CDR2 sequences are GTSNPN and SVGIG (reference sequence). This CDR3 is built from 12 residues. DNA for the CDR3: TGTGCCTGGAGGGTACCGGGGGGGAAACTGTTTTTT. The encoded protein is CAWRVPGGKLFF.

The chain couples TRBV30 to TRBJ1-5, with 9 bases aligning to TRBD1. CDR1 and CDR2 (germline): GTSNPN, SVGIG (reference sequence). Trimming removed 5 bases from V and 5 bases from J; junction bases left unmatched: 4. This CDR3 spans 13 amino acids. CDR3 amino acids: CAWAGQGYQPQHF. CDR3 sequence (DNA): TGTGCCTGGGCCGGACAGGGGTATCAGCCCCAGCATTTT.

This rearrangement joins TRBV30 to TRBJ1-2, with D possibly TRBD1 on 6 matching bases. Germline V CDR1 and CDR2: GTSNPN, SVGIG (reference sequence). V shed 2 bases and J shed 7 bases, with 11 bases lying between them. The CDR3 has 12 amino acids. The chain's CDR3 is CAWSPGVSGYTF. In nucleotides, the CDR3 is TGTGCCTGGAGTCCAGGGGTCTCTGGCTACACCTTC.

This chain links TRBV2 with TRBJ1-5, with 12 bases lining up with TRBD1. Germline lookup yields CDR1 SNHLY and CDR2 FYNNEI. The CDR3 runs to 15 residues. The V segment lost 5 bases and the J segment 15 bases; nucleotides outside the gene matches: 14. The CDR3 coding sequence is TGTGCCAGCAGTACCATTATGGGACAGGGGGCGCGCAGGCATTTT. Protein: CASSTIMGQGARRHF. Full variable domain (remainder filled in from reference TRBV2 and TRBJ1-5): EPEVTQTPSHQVTQMGQEVILRCVPISNHLYFYWYRQILGQKVEFLVSFYNNEISEKSEIFDDQFSVERPDGSNFTLKIRSTKLEDSAMYFCASSTIMGQGARRHFGDGTRLSIL.

V gene TRBV20-1 combines with J gene TRBJ1-2; D uncertain. Germline loops: CDR1 DFQATT, CDR2 SNEGSKA (reference sequence). The CDR3 sequence is 11 residues long. V shed 3 bases and J shed 8 bases, with 10 bases lying between them. The CDR3 spells CSASHSGGYTF. CDR3 nucleotide sequence: TGCAGTGCTAGTCATTCGGGGGGCTACACCTTC.

The chain employs TRBV18 and TRBJ1-4, with a tentative D call TRBD1 (6 bases). Trimming removed 3 bases at V and 7 bases at J, with 21 bases between. From germline, CDR1 is KGHSH and CDR2 LQKENI. CDR3 size: 17 residues. Written as DNA, the CDR3 is TGTGCCAGCTCACCCTCCGTATCAGGGGCCCTCGGTGAAAAACTGTTTTTT. Translation gives CASSPSVSGALGEKLFF.

The V call is TRBV15, the J call TRBJ1-4, with 7 bases that match TRBD1. This CDR3 contains 17 residues. J was trimmed by 7 bases and V by 1 base; bases with no gene match: 12. Germline V gives CDR1 LNHNV, CDR2 YYDKDF (reference sequence). The CDR3 DNA is TGTGCCACCAGCAGAGCCTCACGCGGGTACAGGGGTGAAAAACTGTTTTTT. Its protein is CATSRASRGYRGEKLFF.

For the CDR3, the DNA is TGTGCCAGCAGCAGAGGGGGCGACACTGAAGCTTTCTTT. This translates into CASSRGGDTEAFF. The rearrangement links TRBV6-5 to TRBJ1-1, with 7 positions matching TRBD1. There are 13 residues in the CDR3. CDR1 is MNHEY, CDR2 SVGAGI, per germline. Unmatched junction bases numbered 4, after V lost 6 bases and J lost 3 bases.

V is TRBV28 and J is TRBJ1-2; 7 bases fit TRBD1. CDR3 length: 15 amino acids. V lost 5 bases, J lost 4 bases, and 10 bases stayed unmatched. Per germline, CDR1 MDHEN and CDR2 SYDVKM. The CDR3 DNA reads as TGTGCCAGCAGTCCCCGGTCGGGACAGACCTATGGCTACACCTTC. Translation gives CASSPRSGQTYGYTF.

This clone was seen a handful of times. V usage is TRBV29-1 and J usage is TRBJ1-1; TRBD1 matches at 9 bases. Per germline, CDR1 SQVTM and CDR2 ANQGSEA. The CDR3 covers 13 residues. J lost 1 base, V lost 6 bases, and 3 bases had no gene match. The CDR3 nucleotides read TGCAGCGTCGCGACAGGGGGGAACACTGAAGCTTTCTTT. This translates into CSVATGGNTEAFF.